A selection of T cell receptor beta chains follows, all from one sample in a study of shared clonotypes between healthy human individuals. The assay was immunoSEQ multiplex PCR, and TCRdb's table has in-frame clones only and misses some. The sample carries about 1 million clones, approximately 68% recorded once. The specimen was memory CD4+ T cells sorted from blood. The source of these receptors is a man younger than 35 in good health. The CDR3 runs from the conserved cysteine through the conserved F or W. The D gene is left open where the match is weak. Some rows mark clone size as missing; the rest say once, few, many or name a class of expanded clone.

V gene: TRBV2
D gene: -
clone size: -
J gene: TRBJ1-2
CDR3 DNA: TGTGCCAGCAGTGAAGCGATGATGCAAACGGTTGGGGGCTACACCTTC
CDR3 protein: CASSEAMMQTVGGYTF

V gene: TRBV7-9
D gene: -
clone size: -
J gene: TRBJ2-3
CDR3 DNA: TGTGCCAGCAAGGGTTCACTCAGGGATACGCAGTATTTT
CDR3 protein: CASKGSLRDTQYF

V gene: TRBV6-5
D gene: -
clone size: once
J gene: TRBJ1-1
CDR3 DNA: TGTGCCAGCAGTAACTCGGTGCGGGGAGCTTTCTTT
CDR3 protein: CASSNSVRGAFF

V gene: TRBV14
D gene: -
clone size: -
J gene: TRBJ1-3
CDR3 DNA: TGTGCCAGCAGGCCCTCCGGGAGCTCTGGAAACACCATATATTTT
CDR3 protein: CASRPSGSSGNTIYF

V gene: TRBV11-2
D gene: -
clone size: once
J gene: TRBJ2-5
CDR3 DNA: TGTGCCAGCAGCCTCTTTAAGTCACAGTACCAAGAGACCCAGTACTTC
CDR3 protein: CASSLFKSQYQETQYF

V gene: TRBV4-1
D gene: -
clone size: -
J gene: TRBJ2-6
CDR3 DNA: TGCGCCAGCAGCCCCGCCGGTCTCTCTGGGGCCAACGTCCTGACTTTC
CDR3 protein: CASSPAGLSGANVLTF

V gene: TRBV5-8
D gene: -
clone size: many
J gene: TRBJ1-6
CDR3 DNA: TGTGCCAGCAGCTGGGACGGGAGCTCCTATAATTCACCCCTCCACTTT
CDR3 protein: CASSWDGSSYNSPLHF

V gene: TRBV12-1
D gene: -
clone size: -
J gene: TRBJ2-2
CDR3 DNA: TGTGCCAGCAGCCCGGGGACTAGCGGCTACACCGGGGAGCTGTTTTTT
CDR3 protein: CASSPGTSGYTGELFF

V gene: TRBV10-3
D gene: -
clone size: -
J gene: TRBJ1-3
CDR3 DNA: TGTGCCATCAGTGAGAGGACTGGAGGGTCTGGAAACACCATATATTTT
CDR3 protein: CAISERTGGSGNTIYF

V gene: TRBV2
D gene: -
clone size: -
J gene: TRBJ2-2
CDR3 DNA: TGTGCCAGCAGTGATTGGGGTACCGGGGAGCTGTTTTTT
CDR3 protein: CASSDWGTGELFF

V gene: TRBV19
D gene: TRBD1
clone size: -
J gene: TRBJ1-1
CDR3 DNA: TGTGCCAGTATCCCGGGACAGGGGTCCCACGGAGCTTTCTTT
CDR3 protein: CASIPGQGSHGAFF